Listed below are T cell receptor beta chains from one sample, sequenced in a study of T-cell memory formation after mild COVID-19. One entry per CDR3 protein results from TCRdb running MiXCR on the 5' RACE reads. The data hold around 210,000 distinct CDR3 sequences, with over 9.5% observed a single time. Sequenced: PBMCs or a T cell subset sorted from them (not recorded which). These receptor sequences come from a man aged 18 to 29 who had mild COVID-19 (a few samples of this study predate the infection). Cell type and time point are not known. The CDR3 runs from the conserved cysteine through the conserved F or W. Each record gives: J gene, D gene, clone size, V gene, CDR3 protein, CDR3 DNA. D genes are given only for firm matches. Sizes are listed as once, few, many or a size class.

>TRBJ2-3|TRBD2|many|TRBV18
CASSRTSGTDTQYF
TGTGCCAGCTCACGGACTAGCGGCACAGATACGCAGTATTTT
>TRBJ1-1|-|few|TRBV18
CASSLTAMNTEAFF
TGTGCCAGCTCCCTCACAGCTATGAACACTGAAGCTTTCTTT
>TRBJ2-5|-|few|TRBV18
CASSPDFRGIGETQYF
TGTGCCAGCTCACCAGACTTTAGGGGGATTGGGGAGACCCAGTACTTC
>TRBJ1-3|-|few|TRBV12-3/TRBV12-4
CASTSLRDTIYF
TGTGCCAGCACCTCCTTGAGGGACACCATATATTTT
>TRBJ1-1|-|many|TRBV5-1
CASSLGVNTEAFF
TGCGCCAGCAGCTTGGGCGTGAACACTGAAGCTTTCTTT
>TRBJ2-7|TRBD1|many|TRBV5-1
CASSSQGDSVYEQYF
TGCGCCAGCAGCTCCCAAGGGGACAGCGTCTACGAGCAGTACTTC
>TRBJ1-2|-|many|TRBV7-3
CASSLGLNYGYTF
TGTGCCAGCAGCTTAGGACTGAACTATGGCTACACCTTC
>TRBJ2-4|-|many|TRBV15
CATSRLGLYGDIQYF
TGTGCCACCAGCAGATTGGGACTTTACGGGGACATTCAGTACTTC
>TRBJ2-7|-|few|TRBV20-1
CSASAGSSYEQYF
TGCAGTGCTAGTGCCGGGTCGTCCTACGAGCAGTACTTC
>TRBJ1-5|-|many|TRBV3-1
CASSQGPGAVQPQHF
TGTGCCAGCAGCCAAGGCCCAGGGGCCGTTCAGCCCCAGCATTTT
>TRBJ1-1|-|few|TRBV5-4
CASSLGVGGMNTEAFF
TGTGCCAGCAGCTTGGGGGTAGGGGGGATGAACACTGAAGCTTTCTTT
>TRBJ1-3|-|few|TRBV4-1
CASSQAGGAGRNTIYF
TGCGCCAGCAGCCAAGCGGGGGGGGCAGGGAGAAACACCATATATTTT
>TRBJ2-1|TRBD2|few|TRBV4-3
CASSYGGAIYNEQFF
TGCGCCAGCAGCTACGGGGGGGCCATCTACAATGAGCAGTTCTTC
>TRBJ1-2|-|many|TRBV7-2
CASSLGNRVFYGYTF
TGTGCCAGCAGCTTAGGTAACAGAGTATTCTATGGCTACACCTTC
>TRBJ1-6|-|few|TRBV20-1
CSASASPYNSPLHF
TGCAGTGCTAGCGCGAGCCCCTATAATTCACCCCTCCACTTT
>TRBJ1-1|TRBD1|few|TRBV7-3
CASSLDRGNTFF
TGTGCCAGCAGTTTGGACAGGGGCAACACTTTCTTT
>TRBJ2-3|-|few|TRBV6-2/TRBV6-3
CASSSWPPTQYF
TGTGCCAGCAGTTCTTGGCCCCCTACGCAGTATTTT